This T cell receptor (beta chain) was identified during a study of blood T cell repertoires in COVID-19. Study information: Samples of COVID-19 (acute and convalescent) were obtained from the United States, Italy and Spain. The analysed material was cDNA or gDNA that came from T cells, B-cell-depleted T cells, or PBMCs.

Original handling: Reference gene primers were amplified, and this amplification served to estimate nucleated cell counts. Sequencing was performed with immunoSEQ multiplex PCR; in TCRdb, only in-frame clones are kept and a portion is missing. The DNA gave D and trimming, while V, J and clone size come from that table. In the table there are some 340,000 clones, 90% to 95% of which are singletons. Clinical history as reported by participants underpinned cohort assignment. The germline V gene encodes CDR1 LNHDA and CDR2 SQIVND (reference sequence). The length of the CDR3 is 14 residues. Germline trimming cut 5 bases from V and 4 bases from J; bases unmatched to any gene: 7.

The TCR originated in a woman in her 30s who had been exposed to COVID-19. Specimen: PBMCs or T cells enriched from blood (not recorded which). The rearrangement uses TRBV19 and TRBJ1-1; TRBD1 agrees at 7 bases. The CDR3 DNA reads as TGTGCCAGTAGTGCCTACAGGGGAGGCACTGAAGCTTTCTTT. This sequence encodes CASSAYRGGTEAFF.